The 26 T cell receptor beta chains below were found in one sample sequenced in a study of shared clonotypes between healthy human individuals. The data were produced by immunoSEQ multiplex PCR, yet TCRdb's version contains in-frame clones alone and is incomplete. Altogether about 2.4 million clones are present, over 85% being singletons, with the ten largest covering around 0.37%. Sequencing was carried out using naive CD4+ T cells from PBMCs. As to subset: CD45RA+ positively selected. Receptors originate from a man aged 18 to 35 in good health. Some clones in this sample may be carry-over from other donors' samples.

The rearrangement joins TRBV13 to TRBJ2-7; TRBD2 might be the D (5 bases). V was clipped by 5 bases and J by 0 bases, with 17 bases between them. The CDR3 loop spans 16 amino acids. CDR1 PRHDT and CDR2 FYEKMQ come from the germline V gene (reference sequence). DNA of the CDR3: TGTGCCAGCAGCCGGGGTCTGCCATCAAGCTCCTACGAGCAGTACTTC. Translated: CASSRGLPSSSYEQYF.

The chain uses TRBV10-3 and TRBJ1-5; D gene ambiguous. V was trimmed by 6 bases and J by 6 bases, leaving 9 bases between them. Germline CDR1 reads ENHRY; CDR2 reads SYGVKD. The CDR3 spans 12 residues. The CDR3 sequence is CAISPAGQPQHF. The CDR3 nucleotides read TGTGCCATCAGCCCCGCGGGTCAGCCCCAGCATTTT.

A word on this clone: Other DNA variants within this sample encode the same CDR3. The CDR3 here is CASSPASNQPQHF. CDR3 DNA: TGTGCCAGCAGCCCTGCGAGCAATCAGCCCCAGCATTTT. The chain links TRBV7-9 to TRBJ1-5; D is undetermined. The CDR3 has 13 residues. Germline V CDR1 and CDR2: SEHNR, FQNEAQ (reference sequence). Trimming removed 5 bases from V and 1 base from J, with 6 bases in between.

The rearrangement joins TRBV4-1 to TRBJ2-1, with TRBD2 identical over 12 bases. There are 18 residues in the CDR3. V shed 0 bases and J 1 base; nucleotides not matched to a gene: 4. Germline V gene lookup returns CDR1 MGHRA and CDR2 YSYEKL. As DNA, the CDR3 is TGCGCCAGCAGCCAAGATAGGACTAGCGGGGCTTCCTACAATGAGCAGTTCTTC. Amino acids: CASSQDRTSGASYNEQFF.

The chain links TRBV9 to TRBJ1-1; D perhaps matches TRBD1 (5 bases). The CDR3 is made up of 13 amino acids. CDR1 and CDR2 (germline): SGDLS, YYNGEE. Trimming removed 4 bases at V and 9 bases at J, with 16 bases between. The CDR3 coding sequence is TGTGCCAGCAGCTCCCCCCCCCGGGACCAAGCTTTCTTT. Amino acid sequence: CASSSPPRDQAFF. The complete variable domain, with remaining parts taken from reference TRBV9 and TRBJ1-1, reads DSGVTQTPKHLITATGQRVTLRCSPRSGDLSVYWYQQSLDQGLQFLIQYYNGEERAKGNILERFSAQQFPDLHSELNLSSLELGDSALYFCASSSPPRDQAFFGQGTRLTVV.

The V gene is TRBV18, the J gene TRBJ2-7; D is uncertain. CDR3 size: 14 residues. V lost 1 base to trimming and J lost 2 bases, with 9 bases between them. Germline loops: CDR1 KGHSH, CDR2 LQKENI. The CDR3 loop is CASSPRADTYEQYF. The CDR3 bases are TGTGCCAGCTCACCACGGGCTGATACCTACGAGCAGTACTTC.

The J gene is TRBJ1-6, the V gene TRBV10-3; the D is unclear. The V end was cut by 3 bases, the J end by 4 bases, with 7 bases between. This CDR3 has 14 amino acids. Germline V gene sequence: CDR1 ENHRY, CDR2 SYGVKD. The DNA of the CDR3 is TGTGCCATCAGTGAACGGGATTATAATTCACCCCTCCACTTT. It codes for CAISERDYNSPLHF.

This chain links TRBV18 with TRBJ2-2, with D possibly TRBD1 on 6 matching bases. V lost 3 bases to trimming and J lost 3 bases, with 11 bases between them. The V gene's germline CDR1 is KGHSH and CDR2 LQKENI. CDR3 length: 15 amino acids. CDR3 DNA sequence: TGTGCCAGCTCACCGGAGCAGGGGTACACCGGGGAGCTGTTTTTT. Translating gives CASSPEQGYTGELFF. Drawing the rest from reference TRBV18 and TRBJ2-2, the complete variable domain is NAGVMQNPRHLVRRRGQEARLRCSPMKGHSHVYWYRQLPEEGLKFMVYLQKENIIDESGMPKERFSAEFPKEGPSILRIQQVVRGDSAAYFCASSPEQGYTGELFFGEGSRLTVL.

This sequence joins TRBV30 and TRBJ2-7; D might be TRBD1 or TRBD2, each matching 5 bases. The V gene's germline CDR1 is GTSNPN and CDR2 SVGIG (reference sequence). The CDR3 has 12 residues. V lost 1 base and J lost 7, with 11 bases in between. Written as DNA, the CDR3 is TGTGCCTGGAGTGCGGGACCCTCGGAGCAGTACTTC. This codes for CAWSAGPSEQYF.

J is TRBJ2-3 and V is TRBV19; D remains ambiguous. The CDR3 sequence is 13 residues long. V lost 3 bases and J lost 14, with 18 bases in between. Germline values: CDR1 LNHDA, CDR2 SQIVND (reference sequence). The chain's CDR3 is CASSISLGGPTYF. The CDR3 DNA sequence: TGTGCCAGTAGTATTTCTCTCGGCGGTCCAACGTATTTT.

With respect to this clone: The sample holds other DNA sequences that translate to the same CDR3. The V and J genes are TRBV5-1 and TRBJ1-1; the D is unclear. The V gene lost 0 bases and the J gene lost 4 bases, with 10 bases spanning the gap. Germline V gives CDR1 SGHRS, CDR2 YFSETQ. CDR3 length: 14 amino acids. The CDR3 protein is CASSLVSGSTEAFF. The CDR3 DNA follows: TGCGCCAGCAGCTTGGTCTCGGGGTCCACTGAAGCTTTCTTT.

The chain joins TRBV19 to TRBJ1-1, with D perhaps matching TRBD1 (6 bases). This CDR3 has 16 amino acids. CDR1 LNHDA and CDR2 SQIVND come from the germline V gene (reference sequence). The V end was cut by 2 bases, the J end by 3 bases, with 16 bases between. Written as DNA, the CDR3 is TGTGCCAGTAGTATAATTTGGGATAACAGGGACACTGAAGCTTTCTTT. Its translation is CASSIIWDNRDTEAFF. Full variable domain (missing parts from reference TRBV19 and TRBJ1-1): DGGITQSPKYLFRKEGQNVTLSCEQNLNHDAMYWYRQDPGQGLRLIYYSQIVNDFQKGDIAEGYSVSREKKESFPLTVTSAQKNPTAFYLCASSIIWDNRDTEAFFGQGTRLTVV.

The chain recombines TRBV5-5 with TRBJ2-5; 9 bases fit TRBD1. The CDR3 totals 14 residues. The V segment lost 4 bases and the J segment 4 bases; nucleotides outside the gene matches: 5. Germline CDR1 reads SGHKS; CDR2 reads YYEKEE (reference sequence). CDR3 sequence reads: CASSTGQGIETQYF. The CDR3 bases are TGTGCCAGCAGCACCGGACAGGGGATAGAGACCCAGTACTTC. The full variable domain, in which reference TRBV5-5 and TRBJ2-5 provide the parts outside the CDR3, is DAGVTQSPTHLIKTRGQQVTLRCSPISGHKSVSWYQQVLGQGPQFIFQYYEKEERGRGNFPDRFSARQFPNYSSELNVNALLLGDSALYLCASSTGQGIETQYFGPGTRLLVL.

The gene calls are TRBV7-3 and TRBJ2-1, with D perhaps matching TRBD2 (6 bases). This CDR3 has 15 residues. Germline V gene sequence: CDR1 SGHTA, CDR2 FQGTGA. The V end lost 4 bases, the J end lost 5 bases, and 15 bases lay between the germline ends. The CDR3 bases are TGTGCCAGCAGCTCCGGAGGGCCGAGTAACAATGAGCAGTTCTTC. It codes for CASSSGGPSNNEQFF. Together with reference TRBV7-3 and TRBJ2-1, the CDR3 gives the full variable domain: GAGVSQTPSNKVTEKGKYVELRCDPISGHTALYWYRQSLGQGPEFLIYFQGTGAADDSGLPNDRFFAVRPEGSVSTLKIQRTERGDSAVYLCASSSGGPSNNEQFFGPGTRLTVL.

V and J are TRBV18 and TRBJ1-3; D is possibly TRBD1 (5 bases). V lost 3 bases to trimming and J lost 8 bases, with 14 bases between them. The germline gives CDR1 KGHSH, CDR2 LQKENI. This CDR3 is built from 14 residues. CDR3 sequence (DNA): TGTGCCAGCTCACCGATGACAGCAAGGGACACCATATATTTT. Amino acid sequence: CASSPMTARDTIYF. The variable domain in full, with the rest retrieved from reference TRBV18 and TRBJ1-3, is NAGVMQNPRHLVRRRGQEARLRCSPMKGHSHVYWYRQLPEEGLKFMVYLQKENIIDESGMPKERFSAEFPKEGPSILRIQQVVRGDSAAYFCASSPMTARDTIYFGEGSWLTVV.

On this clone: Distinct nucleotide sequences in the sample also encode this CDR3. V is TRBV18 and J is TRBJ2-7, with 9 nucleotides matching TRBD2. The CDR3 extends over 14 amino acids. With V trimmed by 3 bases and J by 3 bases, 3 bases remained unmatched. Germline V CDR1 and CDR2: KGHSH, LQKENI. CDR3 residues: CASSPTSGHYEQYF. In DNA form, the CDR3 reads TGTGCCAGCTCACCCACTAGCGGGCACTACGAGCAGTACTTC. The entire variable domain, with the rest obtained from reference TRBV18 and TRBJ2-7, is as follows: NAGVMQNPRHLVRRRGQEARLRCSPMKGHSHVYWYRQLPEEGLKFMVYLQKENIIDESGMPKERFSAEFPKEGPSILRIQQVVRGDSAAYFCASSPTSGHYEQYFGPGTRLTVT.

A remark on this clone: Other DNA sequences from this sample encode an identical CDR3 as well. The chain uses TRBV9 and TRBJ1-4, with D unclear. Trimming stripped 0 bases from V and 0 bases from J, with 3 bases between. Looked up from germline, CDR1 is SGDLS and CDR2 is YYNGEE. The CDR3 runs to 14 residues. This CDR3 is CASSVGTTNEKLFF. The DNA of the CDR3 is TGTGCCAGCAGCGTAGGGACAACTAATGAAAAACTGTTTTTT.

This clone has more than one count but fewer than ten. The chain couples TRBV2 to TRBJ1-1; 7 nucleotides match TRBD1. Germline lookup yields CDR1 SNHLY and CDR2 FYNNEI. This CDR3 has 14 amino acids. The V and J ends lost 5 bases and 1 base, in that order; junction bases with no gene match: 4. CDR3 sequence reads: CASSFDRANTEAFF. The DNA for the CDR3 is TGTGCCAGCAGTTTCGACAGGGCGAACACTGAAGCTTTCTTT.

The chain carries TRBV7-9 and TRBJ2-7; tentative D call: TRBD2 (6 bases). The CDR3 has 13 residues. Germline V CDR1 and CDR2: SEHNR, FQNEAQ (reference sequence). Trimming removed 0 bases at V and 6 bases at J, with 9 bases between. The CDR3 spells CASSLAPGGEQYF. In DNA, the CDR3 is TGTGCCAGCAGCTTAGCGCCCGGGGGCGAGCAGTACTTC.

V gene TRBV7-9 combines with J gene TRBJ2-1, with D possibly matching TRBD2 (6 bases). V lost 6 bases to trimming and J lost 4 bases, with 16 bases between them. This CDR3 comprises 15 residues. From germline, CDR1 is SEHNR and CDR2 FQNEAQ (reference sequence). The CDR3 sequence is CASSRETGTYNEQFF. In DNA, the CDR3 is TGTGCCAGCAGTCGGGAAACCGGGACTTACAATGAGCAGTTCTTC.

This chain uses TRBV10-3 with TRBJ1-5; D is uncertain. Per germline, CDR1 ENHRY and CDR2 SYGVKD. CDR3 length: 14 residues. V lost 0 bases and J 7 bases, leaving 10 bases between the germline ends. The DNA for the CDR3 is TGTGCCATCAGTGAGTCACCCCTGGGCCAGCCCCAGCATTTT. Protein: CAISESPLGQPQHF.

The rearrangement joins TRBV19 to TRBJ2-1; 7 positions agree with TRBD1. The CDR3 length is 17 residues. Trimming took 2 bases from V and 4 from J; bases not matched to a gene: 11. Germline CDR1 LNHDA, CDR2 SQIVND (reference sequence). CDR3 protein: CASSIHDRALLYNEQFF. In DNA, the CDR3 is TGTGCCAGTAGTATACATGACAGGGCGCTTCTATACAATGAGCAGTTCTTC.

The CDR3 nucleotides read TGTGCCAGTAGTACCCACCATCTCCCGTACAGGGCTGGCACTGAAGCTTTCTTT. Protein product: CASSTHHLPYRAGTEAFF. The V gene is TRBV19, the J gene TRBJ1-1, with D tentatively TRBD1 (6 bases). The CDR3 consists of 18 residues. Trimming took off 4 bases at V and 4 bases at J, with 25 bases between the two ends. Germline V gene data show CDR1 as LNHDA and CDR2 as SQIVND (reference sequence).

V is TRBV28 and J is TRBJ1-2; D gene uncertain. The germline V gene encodes CDR1 MDHEN and CDR2 SYDVKM. The V and J ends lost 4 bases and 5 bases respectively, with 8 bases between them. The CDR3 runs 12 residues. In DNA form, the CDR3 reads TGTGCCAGCAGTTCAACAGCTTATGGCTACACCTTC. Protein: CASSSTAYGYTF.

The chain has TRBV5-4 and TRBJ2-2; D not certain. From germline, CDR1 is SGHNT and CDR2 YYREEE (reference sequence). This CDR3 spans 14 amino acids. V was trimmed by 9 bases and J by 5 bases, leaving 17 bases between them. The CDR3 nucleotides read TGTGCCATGACAAGGACGTCGTCAACCGGGGAGCTGTTTTTT. This encodes CAMTRTSSTGELFF.

The chain joins TRBV2 to TRBJ1-5; perhaps TRBD1 as D (5 bases). The CDR3 has 12 amino acids. Germline lookup yields CDR1 SNHLY and CDR2 FYNNEI. V lost 7 bases and J 1 base, leaving 5 bases between the germline ends. The CDR3 region is CASKGSNQPQHF. The CDR3 region has the DNA TGTGCCAGCAAGGGGAGCAATCAGCCCCAGCATTTT.